This entry lists 6 T cell receptor beta chains sequenced from one sample in a study of early T cells in non-severe SARS-CoV-2 infection. TCRdb re-analysed the 5' RACE reads in MiXCR, keeping a single row per CDR3 protein. The table lists about 110,000 distinct CDR3 sequences, roughly 12% of them singletons. The material sequenced was whole blood. These receptors were obtained from an adult who was a healthcare worker with PCR-confirmed SARS-CoV-2 infection or an uninfected control (not recorded which).

This clonotype has only a few counts. The V and J genes are TRBV2 and TRBJ2-1; D is unclear. The V end lost 8 bases, the J end lost 7 bases, and 18 bases lay between the germline ends. The CDR3 runs 14 residues. Germline values: CDR1 SNHLY, CDR2 FYNNEI. CDR3 sequence: CASGVGALMNEQFF. The CDR3 DNA sequence: TGTGCCAGCGGGGTTGGTGCCCTTATGAATGAGCAGTTCTTC.

This chain joins TRBV29-1 and TRBJ2-5; D is tentatively TRBD1 or TRBD2 (5 bases each). This CDR3 is 13 amino acids long. The V gene lost 4 bases and the J gene lost 3 bases, with 12 bases spanning the gap. Germline V lookup: CDR1 SQVTM, CDR2 ANQGSEA. CDR3: CSVGSGTEETQYF. CDR3 nucleotides: TGCAGCGTTGGGTCAGGGACGGAAGAGACCCAGTACTTC.

This clonotype appeared a few times. J is TRBJ2-1 and V is TRBV11-2; 7 bases match TRBD2. The CDR3 runs to 13 residues. Trimming at V came to 4 bases and at J to 9 bases, leaving 6 bases not matched to a gene. CDR1 SGHAT and CDR2 FQNNGV come from the germline V gene. CDR3 in amino acids: CASSSAGAGEQFF. CDR3 DNA: TGTGCCAGCAGCTCCGCGGGAGCGGGTGAGCAGTTCTTC. The variable domain in full, completed from reference TRBV11-2 and TRBJ2-1, reads EAGVAQSPRYKIIEKRQSVAFWCNPISGHATLYWYQQILGQGPKLLIQFQNNGVVDDSQLPKDRFSAERLKGVDSTLKIQPAKLEDSAVYLCASSSAGAGEQFFGPGTRLTVL.

The rearrangement links TRBV29-1 to TRBJ1-2; a weak D match, TRBD1 (5 bases). Trimming removed 4 bases from V and 6 bases from J, with 18 bases in between. The CDR3 is 14 amino acids. CDR1 and CDR2 (germline): SQVTM, ANQGSEA. CDR3 DNA sequence: TGCAGCGTTGGGAGGGCCGGGACCCGCGATGGCTACACCTTC. This translates into CSVGRAGTRDGYTF. The complete variable domain, with remaining parts taken from reference TRBV29-1 and TRBJ1-2, reads SAVISQKPSRDICQRGTSLTIQCQVDSQVTMMFWYRQQPGQSLTLIATANQGSEATYESGFVIDKFPISRPNLTFSTLTVSNMSPEDSSIYLCSVGRAGTRDGYTFGSGTRLTVV.

Only a few counts were recorded for this clonotype. The genes are TRBV6-5 and TRBJ2-2; no clear D gene. This CDR3 has 15 amino acids. V lost 0 bases and J lost 2, with 7 bases in between. Germline CDR1 reads MNHEY; CDR2 reads SVGAGI. CDR3 region: CASSYSRQNTGELFF. The CDR3, as DNA: TGTGCCAGCAGTTACTCGAGGCAAAACACCGGGGAGCTGTTTTTT.

This clonotype was seen only a few times. The chain uses TRBV6-6 and TRBJ1-3, with TRBD1 as a possible D gene (6 bases). The V and J ends lost 8 bases and 3 bases respectively, with 11 bases between them. Per the germline V gene, CDR1 is MNHNY and CDR2 is SVGAGI (reference sequence). The length of the CDR3 is 13 residues. The chain's CDR3 is CASGSGVGNTIYF. The CDR3 DNA reads TGTGCCAGCGGCTCAGGGGTTGGAAACACCATATATTTT.